This T cell receptor beta chain derives from a study of regulatory T cells in long-lasting Graves disease. Whole-study findings and limits: Reduced TCR diversity was observed in persistent Graves' patients versus newly diagnosed patients. Persistent patients shared more public clonotypes (approximately 2,700) than newly diagnosed patients (around 1,000). TRBV28, TRBJ1-2 and TRBJ2-5 were segments that persistent disease favored.

Time point noted: newly diagnosed GD, antithyroid drugs for less than 3 months. Researchers made the TCR library from RNA that was extracted from PBMCs. Germline CDR1 reads MRHNA; CDR2 reads SNTAGT. The CDR3 is made up of 15 amino acids. V lost 3 bases, J lost 5 bases, and 14 bases lay in between. This clonotype was observed many times. Its antigen is not identified. Libraries of TCR beta came from iRepertoire HTBI primers plus Arm-PCR of CDR3 regions. TCRdb re-called the multiplex PCR reads with MiXCR, one entry per CDR3 protein. The sample yields approximately 400,000 distinct CDR3 sequences, 15% seen once. The sample was also reused in another study, on T cells in Graves' hyperthyroidism and ophthalmopathy. As that report states: The primer set for the first-round RT-PCR of the TCR CDR3 was HTBI.

This receptor was taken from a woman aged 25-40 years with Graves disease. This chain links TRBV6-4 with TRBJ2-1, with D possibly TRBD2 on 7 matching bases. The sample was peripheral blood mononuclear cells (PBMCs), taken at new diagnosis, from a patient treated with antithyroid drugs. The CDR3 spells CASSELAGAHNEQFF. DNA of the CDR3: TGTGCCAGCAGTGAGCTGGCGGGGGCCCACAATGAGCAGTTCTTC.